Listed here are 6 T cell receptor beta chains from one sample, sequenced in a study of blood T cells in healthy people across ages. Using a J-beta primer mix together with a sample-barcoded 5' primer, a second PCR was run for about 7 to 12 cycles. Using its own MiXCR run on the 5' RACE reads, TCRdb lists one record per CDR3 protein. The data show hundreds of thousands of distinct CDR3 sequences, roughly 44% seen once. Sequencing was done on a sample of blood. These receptors were taken from a man between 60 and 75 years old in good health.

A note on this clonotype: One end of the junction fails to match germline, which may point to a read error. This chain joins TRBV7-2 and TRBJ2-7; D is possibly TRBD2 (5 bases). The CDR3 spans 15 residues. Germline values: CDR1 SGHTA, CDR2 FQGNSA. DNA for the CDR3: TGTGCCGGCAGCCCAAGAGCGGTGACCTCCTACGAGCAGTACTTC. Translated, it gives CAGSPRAVTSYEQYF.

This clonotype was seen more than once but under ten times. The chain carries TRBV12-3 or TRBV12-4 and TRBJ2-3; either TRBD1 or TRBD2 may supply D (6 bases each). This CDR3 contains 14 residues. Trimming cost V 8 bases and J 2 bases, with 14 bases left between them. CDR3 in amino acids: CASVRGRNTDTQYF. The CDR3, as DNA: TGTGCCAGCGTCCGGGGGCGGAACACAGATACGCAGTATTTT.

The V gene is TRBV29-1, the J gene TRBJ1-2; D not certain. The V gene's germline CDR1 is SQVTM and CDR2 ANQGSEA. This CDR3 contains 14 residues. Trimming left V 3 bases short and J 0 bases short, with 11 bases between. The CDR3 loop is CSVEGTAANYGYTF. The CDR3 nucleotides read TGCAGCGTTGAGGGTACGGCAGCTAACTATGGCTACACCTTC.

V and J are TRBV7-2 and TRBJ1-5; D unclear. The CDR3 spans 16 residues. The germline V and J ends were trimmed by 1 base and 2 bases, with 12 bases remaining between them. Germline-derived CDR1 and CDR2 are SGHTA and FQGNSA. Here the CDR3 DNA reads TGTGCCAGCAGCTTAGGGGTGGGTGGGGGCAATCAGCCCCAGCATTTT. Translating it yields CASSLGVGGGNQPQHF. The full variable domain, completed using reference TRBV7-2 and TRBJ1-5, is GAGVSQSPSNKVTEKGKDVELRCDPISGHTALYWYRQSLGQGLEFLIYFQGNSAPDKSGLPSDRFSAERTGGSVSTLTIQRTQQEDSAVYLCASSLGVGGGNQPQHFGDGTRLSIL.

J is TRBJ2-7 and V is TRBV5-1; D gene unclear. CDR3 length equals 15 residues. V was shortened by 1 base and J by 6 bases, with 17 bases between the two germline ends. Per the germline V gene, CDR1 is SGHRS and CDR2 is YFSETQ. CDR3 protein: CASSLKQDLTGEQYF. The CDR3 nucleotides are TGCGCCAGCAGCTTGAAGCAGGATTTGACGGGCGAGCAGTACTTC.

This rearrangement joins TRBV10-3 to TRBJ2-1, with D maybe TRBD1 (6 bases). V was clipped by 6 bases and J by 0 bases, with 21 bases between them. Germline-derived CDR1 and CDR2 are ENHRY and SYGVKD. CDR3 length: 18 residues. The CDR3 sequence: CAISVRGSGENSYNEQFF. The CDR3 region has the DNA TGTGCCATCAGCGTCAGGGGATCGGGCGAAAACTCCTACAATGAGCAGTTCTTC.